One and the same sample provided the 30 T cell receptor beta chains below, sequenced in a study of blood T cell repertoires in COVID-19 (dated by TCRdb to the early 2020s). The library was built by means of the immunoSEQ multiplex PCR assay. TCRdb re-hosts the immuneACCESS table, in-frame sequences only. Its copies lack some clones; in the studies checked, an unresolved V gene accounts for under half of them, and the cause for the rest is not known. A total of about 42,000 clones appear in this sample, 88% of them only once. Over 3.5% of the sample is held by the ten biggest clonotypes. The specimen was peripheral blood. All receptors come from a human donor in a cohort sampled during active COVID-19.

The CDR3 bases are TGTGCCAGCAGTTATCAGGACAGGGCTTCTGAAGCTTTCTTT. Translated, it gives CASSYQDRASEAFF. This chain uses TRBV6-5 with TRBJ1-1, with 8 bases aligning to TRBD1. There are 14 residues in the CDR3. With V trimmed by 3 bases and J by 6 bases, 6 bases remained unmatched. Germline V lookup: CDR1 MNHEY, CDR2 SVGAGI.

The chain has TRBV28 and TRBJ2-7; no clear D. Per the germline V gene, CDR1 is MDHEN and CDR2 is SYDVKM. The V end lost 6 bases, the J end lost 7 bases, and 7 bases lay between the germline ends. The CDR3 is 10 amino acids. The CDR3 region is CASSRREQYF. The CDR3 DNA reads TGTGCCAGCAGCCGCCGGGAGCAGTACTTC. Based on the CDR3 plus reference TRBV28 and TRBJ2-7, the full variable domain is DVKVTQSSRYLVKRTGEKVFLECVQDMDHENMFWYRQDPGLGLRLIYFSYDVKMKEKGDIPEGYSVSREKKERFSLILESASTNQTSMYLCASSRREQYFGPGTRLTVT.

A remark on this clone: This sample also contains other DNA sequences that code for the same CDR3. The chain uses TRBV7-2 and TRBJ1-2, with 8 nucleotides matching TRBD1. The CDR3 is 13 residues long. The J segment lost 5 bases and the V segment lost 4 bases, leaving 3 bases of the junction unmatched. CDR1 and CDR2 (germline): SGHTA, FQGNSA. This CDR3 reads CASSSGQGYGYTF. Written as DNA, the CDR3 is TGTGCCAGCAGCTCAGGACAGGGTTATGGCTACACCTTC.

This chain connects TRBV6-6 to TRBJ2-1; no firm D call. Germline CDR1 and CDR2: MNHNY and SVGAGI (reference sequence). CDR3 length: 13 amino acids. Trimming cost V 4 bases and J 10 bases, with 14 bases left between them. The CDR3 sequence is CASSFVGLAEQFF. CDR3 DNA: TGTGCCAGCAGTTTTGTTGGTTTGGCAGAGCAGTTCTTC.

J is TRBJ1-1 and V is TRBV7-2; D is possibly TRBD1 (6 bases). V shed 0 bases and J shed 9 bases, with 14 bases lying between them. The germline V gene has CDR1 SGHTA and CDR2 FQGNSA. CDR3 length: 14 residues. The CDR3, as DNA: TGTGCCAGCAGCTTAGCGACCGGACAGCCCAAAGCTTTCTTT. Protein product: CASSLATGQPKAFF.

The V call is TRBV7-9, the J call TRBJ2-1, with 7 bases identical to TRBD1. The CDR3 totals 15 residues. V lost 4 bases to trimming and J lost 0 bases; unmatched junction nucleotides: 3. Germline V gene sequence: CDR1 SEHNR, CDR2 FQNEAQ (reference sequence). The CDR3 loop is CASSSTGVSYNEQFF. As DNA, the CDR3 is TGTGCCAGCAGCTCCACAGGGGTCTCCTACAATGAGCAGTTCTTC.

The gene calls are TRBV4-1 and TRBJ1-5, with a tentative D call TRBD1 (5 bases). Germline V gene data show CDR1 as MGHRA and CDR2 as YSYEKL. This CDR3 is 14 amino acids long. V was pared by 0 bases and J by 9 bases, with 12 bases between. CDR3 amino acids: CASSQDDGGAPQHF. The CDR3 DNA reads TGCGCCAGCAGCCAAGATGACGGAGGGGCGCCCCAGCATTTT.

V usage is TRBV4-1 and J usage is TRBJ1-5, with D hard to call. The germline V gene encodes CDR1 MGHRA and CDR2 YSYEKL. The CDR3 is 15 residues long. V lost 0 bases and J lost 3, with 9 bases in between. The CDR3 protein is CASSQEWEINQPQHF. DNA for the CDR3: TGCGCCAGCAGCCAAGAGTGGGAGATCAATCAGCCCCAGCATTTT.

The chain couples TRBV2 to TRBJ2-7, with D perhaps TRBD1 (5 bases). The CDR3 length is 12 residues. V lost 6 bases, J lost 2 bases, and 8 bases lay in between. Germline V gene data show CDR1 as SNHLY and CDR2 as FYNNEI. Here the CDR3 DNA reads TGTGCCAGCAGAACAGGAACCTACGAGCAGTACTTC. Protein sequence: CASRTGTYEQYF.

This chain uses TRBV7-2 with TRBJ2-2; TRBD2 agrees at 16 bases. The CDR3 covers 17 residues. Losses at the gene ends were 5 bases for V and 13 bases for J; bases not matched to a gene: 13. From germline, CDR1 is SGHTA and CDR2 FQGNSA. The CDR3 coding sequence is TGTGCCAGCAGCAACCGTCCCGGGACTAGCGGGGGGGCCGGGCTGTTTTTT. It translates to CASSNRPGTSGGAGLFF.

In nucleotides, the CDR3 is TGTGCCAGCAGGGGACAGGGGCGAGGAACTGAAGCTTTCTTT. As protein: CASRGQGRGTEAFF. The chain employs TRBV2 and TRBJ1-1; 10 bases fit TRBD1. The length of the CDR3 is 14 residues. Germline-derived CDR1 and CDR2 are SNHLY and FYNNEI. J lost 5 bases, V lost 6 bases, and 6 bases had no gene match.

The V gene is TRBV7-9, the J gene TRBJ1-4; D possibly corresponds to TRBD1 (6 bases). Germline loops: CDR1 SEHNR, CDR2 FQNEAQ (reference sequence). V lost 5 bases and J 7 bases, leaving 23 bases between the germline ends. The CDR3 has 17 residues. The CDR3 here is CASSQRDTTRQAEKLFF. The CDR3 DNA reads TGTGCCAGCAGCCAACGGGACACTACTAGGCAGGCTGAAAAACTGTTTTTT.

The V and J genes are TRBV2 and TRBJ2-1; 7 positions match TRBD2. The V and J ends lost 4 bases and 10 bases, in that order; junction bases with no gene match: 10. The germline CDR1 and CDR2 sequences are SNHLY and FYNNEI. The CDR3 has 14 residues. Here the CDR3 reads CASSGVVGGTEQFF. The CDR3 DNA reads TGTGCCAGCAGTGGTGTAGTCGGGGGGACGGAGCAGTTCTTC.

This clone occurred a few times. This rearrangement joins TRBV19 to TRBJ1-6; TRBD1 is a possible D gene (5 bases). CDR1 is LNHDA, CDR2 SQIVND, per germline (reference sequence). CDR3 size: 14 residues. Trimming stripped 4 bases from V and 6 bases from J, with 10 bases between. The CDR3 here is CASSTREPNSPLHF. The CDR3 DNA reads TGTGCCAGTAGTACCAGGGAACCTAATTCACCCCTCCACTTT.

The V and J genes are TRBV6-2 or TRBV6-3 and TRBJ1-4; possibly TRBD1 for D (6 bases). CDR3 size: 17 residues. The germline gives CDR1 MNHEY, CDR2 SVGEGT. Trimming removed 1 base at V and 6 bases at J, with 18 bases between. DNA for the CDR3: TGTGCCAGCAGTTACTTGGGGGCGCGGGCCGCTGATGAAAAACTGTTTTTT. It is translated as CASSYLGARAADEKLFF.

The chain couples TRBV4-2 to TRBJ1-4, with 7 bases that match TRBD1. The CDR3 totals 15 residues. V gave up 4 bases and J gave up 5 bases; unmatched junction bases: 7. The germline V gene encodes CDR1 LGHNA and CDR2 YNFKEQ. CDR3 nucleotide sequence: TGTGCCAGCAGCCGTGGACAGGACAGCAATGAAAAACTGTTTTTT. It encodes CASSRGQDSNEKLFF.

The chain has TRBV6-2 or TRBV6-3 and TRBJ2-5, with 10 bases identical to TRBD2. Trimming removed 5 bases from V and 7 bases from J; junction bases left unmatched: 13. This CDR3 comprises 16 residues. CDR1 and CDR2 (germline): MNHEY, SVGEGT. CDR3 amino acids: CASSPLEQRGGRTQYF. The DNA of the CDR3 is TGTGCCAGCAGTCCCCTGGAACAGCGGGGGGGCAGGACCCAGTACTTC.

J is TRBJ2-2 and V is TRBV11-3; possibly TRBD2 for D (6 bases). V lost 0 bases to trimming and J lost 0 bases, with 8 bases between them. The CDR3 extends over 16 amino acids. Germline V gene lookup returns CDR1 SGHNT and CDR2 YENEEA. The CDR3 bases are TGTGCCAGCAGCTTAGATAGCGGATCGAACACCGGGGAGCTGTTTTTT. Translation gives CASSLDSGSNTGELFF.

This clone was detected only once. The chain joins TRBV5-1 to TRBJ1-6; 8 nucleotides agree with TRBD1. Germline V CDR1 and CDR2: SGHRS, YFSETQ. Trimming took 2 bases from V and 10 from J; bases not matched to a gene: 5. This CDR3 contains 14 residues. CDR3 amino acids: CASSLGDRGSPLHF. CDR3 nucleotides: TGCGCCAGCAGCTTAGGCGACAGGGGATCACCCCTCCACTTT. The variable domain in full, completed from reference TRBV5-1 and TRBJ1-6, reads KAGVTQTPRYLIKTRGQQVTLSCSPISGHRSVSWYQQTPGQGLQFLFEYFSETQRNKGNFPGRFSGRQFSNSRSEMNVSTLELGDSALYLCASSLGDRGSPLHFGNGTRLTVT.

The chain joins TRBV28 to TRBJ1-2; the D gene is possibly TRBD1 (5 bases). V was trimmed by 5 bases and J by 8 bases, leaving 21 bases between them. Germline V gene sequence: CDR1 MDHEN, CDR2 SYDVKM. The CDR3 has 15 amino acids. The CDR3 region is CASSPWDFRLGGYTF. DNA for the CDR3: TGTGCCAGCAGTCCCTGGGACTTTCGACTCGGGGGCTACACCTTC.

The chain joins TRBV6-5 to TRBJ2-3; 10 bases are a match to TRBD2. This CDR3 has 16 residues. Germline lookup yields CDR1 MNHEY and CDR2 SVGAGI. V dropped 3 bases and J dropped 1; count of bases not matched to a gene: 4. CDR3 sequence: CASSYFLAGGTDTQYF. CDR3 sequence (DNA): TGTGCCAGCAGTTATTTCCTAGCGGGAGGCACAGATACGCAGTATTTT.

V is TRBV5-1 and J is TRBJ2-3, with TRBD2 matching 8 bases. With 3 bases clipped from V and 0 bases from J, the junction kept 6 bases outside the gene matches. The CDR3 spans 16 residues. Germline V lookup: CDR1 SGHRS, CDR2 YFSETQ. The CDR3 DNA follows: TGCGCCAGCAGCTCCCAGCGGGGGAGAAGCACAGATACGCAGTATTTT. It specifies CASSSQRGRSTDTQYF.

This chain connects TRBV21-1 to TRBJ2-7; the table's D call of TRBD2 was not tested on the DNA. TRBV21-1 is designated a pseudogene. This CDR3 region has 16 residues. CDR3 DNA: TGTGCCAGCAGCACCGGGACGGGAGTCCCCTCCTACGAGCAGTACTTC. Its translation is CASSTGTGVPSYEQYF.

The chain employs TRBV6-5 and TRBJ1-2, with 8 bases that match TRBD1. This CDR3 is built from 14 residues. Germline V gene lookup returns CDR1 MNHEY and CDR2 SVGAGI. V was pared by 7 bases and J by 3 bases, with 7 bases of the junction left unmatched. CDR3 loop: CASKRTGSHYGYTF. In nucleotides, the CDR3 is TGTGCCAGCAAACGGACAGGGAGTCACTATGGCTACACCTTC.

This chain joins TRBV19 and TRBJ1-2; 7 nucleotides match TRBD1. Germline CDR1 reads LNHDA; CDR2 reads SQIVND (reference sequence). The CDR3 runs 15 residues. J lost 6 bases, V lost 1 base, and 8 bases had no gene match. As DNA, the CDR3 is TGTGCCAGTAGTATAGCCCGGACAGGACTAAATGGCTACACCTTC. This gives the protein CASSIARTGLNGYTF.

V and J are TRBV28 and TRBJ2-1; 8 positions match TRBD1. The CDR3 has 14 residues. V dropped 5 bases and J dropped 6; count of bases not matched to a gene: 6. The germline CDR1 and CDR2 sequences are MDHEN and SYDVKM. The CDR3 sequence: CASSPLTGANEQFF. The CDR3 coding sequence is TGTGCCAGCAGTCCCCTGACAGGGGCCAATGAGCAGTTCTTC.

This clone appeared a single time. CDR3 in DNA: TGCGCCAGTAAAGGGGACAGCGTGAACACTGAAGCTTTCTTT. Its translation is CASKGDSVNTEAFF. The rearrangement uses TRBV5-1 and TRBJ1-1; TRBD1 aligns across 7 bases. The V segment lost 8 bases and the J segment 0 bases; nucleotides outside the gene matches: 7. CDR1 is SGHRS and CDR2 is YFSETQ in the germline V gene. The CDR3 is 14 residues long.

The rearrangement links TRBV2 to TRBJ1-2, with D perhaps matching TRBD1 (6 bases). CDR3 size: 14 residues. CDR1 is SNHLY and CDR2 is FYNNEI in the germline V gene. Trimming left V 0 bases short and J 7 bases short, with 12 bases between. CDR3 region: CASSEARQGPGYTF. The CDR3 nucleotides read TGTGCCAGCAGTGAAGCGCGGCAGGGGCCTGGCTACACCTTC.

V and J are TRBV14 and TRBJ1-2; 9 bases line up with TRBD1. The germline V gene has CDR1 SGHDN and CDR2 FVKESK. The CDR3 contains 17 residues. Trimming took 1 base from V and 4 from J; bases not matched to a gene: 10. The CDR3 DNA follows: TGTGCCAGCAGCCAAGCTTTACAGGGGGCCGGCGGCTATGGCTACACCTTC. Residues: CASSQALQGAGGYGYTF.

The rearrangement uses TRBV29-1 and TRBJ2-1, with a possible D match to TRBD2 (7 bases). Deletions cut 3 bases from V and 5 bases from J, with 14 bases between. This CDR3 comprises 14 residues. CDR1 is SQVTM, CDR2 ANQGSEA, per germline. The CDR3 spells CSVDHGGRNNEQFF. The CDR3 DNA sequence: TGCAGCGTTGACCACGGGGGGCGCAACAATGAGCAGTTCTTC.